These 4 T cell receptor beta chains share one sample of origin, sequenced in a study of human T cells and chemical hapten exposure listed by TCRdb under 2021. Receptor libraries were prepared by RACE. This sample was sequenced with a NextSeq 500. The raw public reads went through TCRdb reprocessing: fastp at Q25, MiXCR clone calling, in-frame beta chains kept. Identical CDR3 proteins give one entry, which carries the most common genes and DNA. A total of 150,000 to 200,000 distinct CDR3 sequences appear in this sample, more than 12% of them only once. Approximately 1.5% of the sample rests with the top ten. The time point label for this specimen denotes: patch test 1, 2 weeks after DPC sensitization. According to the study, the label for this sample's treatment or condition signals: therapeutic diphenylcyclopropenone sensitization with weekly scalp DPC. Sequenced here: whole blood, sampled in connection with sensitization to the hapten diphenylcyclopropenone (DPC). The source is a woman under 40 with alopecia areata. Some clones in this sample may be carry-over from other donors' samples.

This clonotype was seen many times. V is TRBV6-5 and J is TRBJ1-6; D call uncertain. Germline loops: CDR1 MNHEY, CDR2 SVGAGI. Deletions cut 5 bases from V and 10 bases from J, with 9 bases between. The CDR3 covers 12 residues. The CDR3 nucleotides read TGTGCCAGCAGTATGGGCGGCTCACCCCTCCACTTT. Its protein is CASSMGGSPLHF.

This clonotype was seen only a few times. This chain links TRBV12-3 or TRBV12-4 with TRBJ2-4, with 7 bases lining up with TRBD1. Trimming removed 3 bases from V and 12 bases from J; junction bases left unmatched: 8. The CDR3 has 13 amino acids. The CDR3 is CASSFDRAGGQYF. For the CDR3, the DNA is TGTGCCAGCAGTTTCGACAGGGCTGGGGGTCAGTACTTC.

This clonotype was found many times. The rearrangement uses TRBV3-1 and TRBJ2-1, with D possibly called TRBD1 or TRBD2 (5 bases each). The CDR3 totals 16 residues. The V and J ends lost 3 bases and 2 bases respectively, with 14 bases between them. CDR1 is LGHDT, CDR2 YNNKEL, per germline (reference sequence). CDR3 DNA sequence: TGTGCCAGCAGCCAGTGGGACGGGAAAACCTACAATGAGCAGTTCTTC. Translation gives CASSQWDGKTYNEQFF.

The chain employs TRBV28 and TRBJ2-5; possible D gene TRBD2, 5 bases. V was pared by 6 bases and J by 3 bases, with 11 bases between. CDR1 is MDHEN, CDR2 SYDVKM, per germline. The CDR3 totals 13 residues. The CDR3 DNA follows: TGTGCCAGCAGGAAATGGACTGAAGAGACCCAGTACTTC. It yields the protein CASRKWTEETQYF. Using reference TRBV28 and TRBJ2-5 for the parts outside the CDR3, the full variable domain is DVKVTQSSRYLVKRTGEKVFLECVQDMDHENMFWYRQDPGLGLRLIYFSYDVKMKEKGDIPEGYSVSREKKERFSLILESASTNQTSMYLCASRKWTEETQYFGPGTRLLVL.